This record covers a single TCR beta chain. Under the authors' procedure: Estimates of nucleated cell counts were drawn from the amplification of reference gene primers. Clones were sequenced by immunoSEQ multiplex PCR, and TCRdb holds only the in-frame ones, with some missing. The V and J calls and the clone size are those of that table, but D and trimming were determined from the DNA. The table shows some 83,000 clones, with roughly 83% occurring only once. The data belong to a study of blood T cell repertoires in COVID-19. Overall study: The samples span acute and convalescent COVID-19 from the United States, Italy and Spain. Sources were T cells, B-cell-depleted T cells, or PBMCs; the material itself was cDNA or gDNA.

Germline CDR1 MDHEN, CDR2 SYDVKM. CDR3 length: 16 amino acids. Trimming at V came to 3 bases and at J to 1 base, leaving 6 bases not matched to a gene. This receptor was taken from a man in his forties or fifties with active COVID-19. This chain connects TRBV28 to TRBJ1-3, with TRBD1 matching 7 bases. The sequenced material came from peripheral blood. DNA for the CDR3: TGTGCCAGCAGTTTGTTACAGGGGTCTTCTGGAAACACCATATATTTT. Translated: CASSLLQGSSGNTIYF.